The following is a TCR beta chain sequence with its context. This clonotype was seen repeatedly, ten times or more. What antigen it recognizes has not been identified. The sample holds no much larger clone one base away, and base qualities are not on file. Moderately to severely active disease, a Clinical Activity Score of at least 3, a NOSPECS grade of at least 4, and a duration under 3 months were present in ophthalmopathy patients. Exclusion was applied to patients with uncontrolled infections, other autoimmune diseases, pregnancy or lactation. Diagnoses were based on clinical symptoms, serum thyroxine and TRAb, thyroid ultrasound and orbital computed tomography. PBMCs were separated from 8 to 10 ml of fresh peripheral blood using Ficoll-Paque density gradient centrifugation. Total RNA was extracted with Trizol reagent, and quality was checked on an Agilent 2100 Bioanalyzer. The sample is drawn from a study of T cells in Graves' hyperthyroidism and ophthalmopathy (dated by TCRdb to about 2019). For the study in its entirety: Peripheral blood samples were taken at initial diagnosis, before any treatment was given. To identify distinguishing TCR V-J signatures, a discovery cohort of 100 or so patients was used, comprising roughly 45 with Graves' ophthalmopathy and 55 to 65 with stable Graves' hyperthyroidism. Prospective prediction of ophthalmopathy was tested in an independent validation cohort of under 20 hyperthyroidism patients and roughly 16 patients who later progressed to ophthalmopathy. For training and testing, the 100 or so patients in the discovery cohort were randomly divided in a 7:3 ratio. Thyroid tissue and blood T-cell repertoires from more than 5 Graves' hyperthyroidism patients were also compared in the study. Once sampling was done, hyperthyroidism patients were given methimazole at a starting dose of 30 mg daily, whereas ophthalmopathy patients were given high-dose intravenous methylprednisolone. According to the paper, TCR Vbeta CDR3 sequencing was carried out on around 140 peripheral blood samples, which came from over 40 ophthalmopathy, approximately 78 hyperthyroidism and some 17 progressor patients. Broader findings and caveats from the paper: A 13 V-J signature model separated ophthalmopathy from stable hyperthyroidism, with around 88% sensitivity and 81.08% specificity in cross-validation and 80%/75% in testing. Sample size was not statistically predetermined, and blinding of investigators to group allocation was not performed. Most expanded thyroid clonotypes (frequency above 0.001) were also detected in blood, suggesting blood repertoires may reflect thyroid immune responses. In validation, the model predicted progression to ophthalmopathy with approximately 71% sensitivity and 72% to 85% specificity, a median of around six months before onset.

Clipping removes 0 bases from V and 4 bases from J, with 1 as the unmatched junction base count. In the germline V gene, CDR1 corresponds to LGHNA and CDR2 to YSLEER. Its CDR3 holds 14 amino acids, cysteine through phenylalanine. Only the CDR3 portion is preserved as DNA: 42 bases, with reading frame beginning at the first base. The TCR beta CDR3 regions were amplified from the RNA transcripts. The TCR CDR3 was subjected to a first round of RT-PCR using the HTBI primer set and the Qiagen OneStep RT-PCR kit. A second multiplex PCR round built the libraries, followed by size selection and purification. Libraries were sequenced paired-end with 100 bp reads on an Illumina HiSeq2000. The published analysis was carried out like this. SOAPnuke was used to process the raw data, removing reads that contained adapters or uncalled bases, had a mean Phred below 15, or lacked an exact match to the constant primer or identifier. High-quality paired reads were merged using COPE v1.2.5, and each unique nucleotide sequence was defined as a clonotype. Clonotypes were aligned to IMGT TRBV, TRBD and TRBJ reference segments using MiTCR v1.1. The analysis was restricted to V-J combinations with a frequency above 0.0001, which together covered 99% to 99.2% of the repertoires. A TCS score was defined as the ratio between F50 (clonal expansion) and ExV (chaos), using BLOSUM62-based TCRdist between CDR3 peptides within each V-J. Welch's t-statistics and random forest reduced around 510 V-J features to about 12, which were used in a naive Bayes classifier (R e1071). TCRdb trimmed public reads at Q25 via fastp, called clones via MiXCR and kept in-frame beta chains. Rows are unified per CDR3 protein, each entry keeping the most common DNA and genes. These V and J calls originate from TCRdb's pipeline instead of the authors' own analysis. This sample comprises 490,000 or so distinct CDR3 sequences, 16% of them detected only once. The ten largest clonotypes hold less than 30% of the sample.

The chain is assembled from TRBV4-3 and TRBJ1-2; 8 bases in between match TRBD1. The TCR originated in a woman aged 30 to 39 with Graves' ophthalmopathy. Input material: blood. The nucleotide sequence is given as TGCGCCAGCAGCCAAGAAACAGGGGGCTATGGCTACACCTTC. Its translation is CASSQETGGYGYTF.